This passage covers 32 T cell receptor beta chains from one sample sequenced in a study of early T cells in non-severe SARS-CoV-2 infection. A single record per CDR3 protein comes from TCRdb applying MiXCR to the 5' RACE reads. The sample holds about 80,000 distinct CDR3 sequences, 9% to 15% seen once. This sample comprised whole blood, obtained at baseline. Source of these receptors: an adult who was a healthcare worker with PCR-confirmed SARS-CoV-2 infection or an uninfected control (not recorded which). The donor label of this sample is uncertain.

This clonotype was picked up a small number of times. The rearrangement joins TRBV27 to TRBJ2-3, with D perhaps TRBD2 (5 bases). V lost 7 bases and J 0 bases, leaving 17 bases between the germline ends. CDR3 length: 16 residues. Germline CDR1 and CDR2: MNHEY and SMNVEV (reference sequence). The CDR3 protein is CASNPRLAGSTDTQYF. CDR3 DNA sequence: TGTGCCAGCAATCCAAGGTTGGCGGGCAGCACAGATACGCAGTATTTT.

This clonotype occurred many times. This sequence joins TRBV15 and TRBJ2-7, with a possible D match to TRBD2 (6 bases). This CDR3 is built from 17 residues. Trimming left V 0 bases short and J 6 bases short, with 21 bases between. Germline loops: CDR1 LNHNV, CDR2 YYDKDF (reference sequence). Written as DNA, the CDR3 is TGTGCCACCAGCAGAGATTCGCTTTGGGCGGGGAAGCCCGAGCAGTACTTC. This translates into CATSRDSLWAGKPEQYF. Combining the CDR3 with reference TRBV15 and TRBJ2-7 gives the whole variable domain DAMVIQNPRYQVTQFGKPVTLSCSQTLNHNVMYWYQQKSSQAPKLLFHYYDKDFNNEADTPDNFQSRRPNTSFCFLDIRSPGLGDTAMYLCATSRDSLWAGKPEQYFGPGTRLTVT.

This clonotype was seen only a few times. V usage is TRBV29-1 and J usage is TRBJ2-7; D might be TRBD1 or TRBD2, each matching 5 bases. The CDR3 extends over 12 amino acids. CDR1 and CDR2 (germline): SQVTM, ANQGSEA. V was trimmed by 4 bases and J by 2 bases, leaving 9 bases between them. The CDR3 loop is CSVGEGPYEQYF. For the CDR3, the DNA is TGCAGCGTTGGCGAGGGGCCCTACGAGCAGTACTTC.

This clonotype was detected a few times. The chain links TRBV18 to TRBJ2-1; perhaps TRBD2 as D (6 bases). CDR1 is KGHSH, CDR2 LQKENI, per germline. This CDR3 is built from 15 residues. Between the trimmed V and J ends, which lost 3 bases and 4 bases, there was a span of 13 bases. CDR3 nucleotide sequence: TGTGCCAGCTCACCGAGCGGAGGGGTGTACAATGAGCAGTTCTTC. Translating gives CASSPSGGVYNEQFF.

V is TRBV6-5 and J is TRBJ1-3; D uncertain. CDR1 and CDR2 (germline): MNHEY, SVGAGI. There are 15 residues in the CDR3. V lost 2 bases to trimming and J lost 0 bases, with 8 bases between them. The CDR3 region is CASSYGVFSGNTIYF. The CDR3 DNA follows: TGTGCCAGCAGTTACGGGGTATTCTCTGGAAACACCATATATTTT.

This clonotype was seen ten or more times. The chain uses TRBV7-8 and TRBJ1-2; D might be TRBD1 (6 bases). Germline V lookup: CDR1 SGHVS, CDR2 FQNEAQ. V lost 4 bases and J lost 13, with 19 bases in between. There are 13 residues in the CDR3. The CDR3 DNA is TGTGCCAGCAGCTCAGTGATGGACAGCACCTCCACCTTC. Translating it yields CASSSVMDSTSTF.

This clonotype has only a few counts. This chain links TRBV10-3 with TRBJ2-5; D remains unclear. Trimming took off 2 bases at V and 5 bases at J, with 6 bases between the two ends. The germline gives CDR1 ENHRY, CDR2 SYGVKD. CDR3 size: 12 residues. CDR3 amino acids: CAISEIKETQYF. In nucleotides, the CDR3 is TGTGCCATCAGTGAGATCAAGGAGACCCAGTACTTC.

This clonotype has only a few counts. This rearrangement joins TRBV5-1 to TRBJ2-6; TRBD1 matches at 9 bases. The CDR3 is 17 residues long. V lost 4 bases to trimming and J lost 2 bases; unmatched junction nucleotides: 7. Germline CDR1 reads SGHRS; CDR2 reads YFSETQ. Here the CDR3 reads CASSEGTGQAGANVLTF. The DNA for the CDR3 is TGCGCCAGCAGCGAAGGGACAGGGCAGGCTGGGGCCAACGTCCTGACTTTC. The full variable domain, in which reference TRBV5-1 and TRBJ2-6 provide the parts outside the CDR3, is KAGVTQTPRYLIKTRGQQVTLSCSPISGHRSVSWYQQTPGQGLQFLFEYFSETQRNKGNFPGRFSGRQFSNSRSEMNVSTLELGDSALYLCASSEGTGQAGANVLTFGAGSRLTVL.

The V gene is TRBV4-1, the J gene TRBJ2-3; perhaps TRBD1 as D (6 bases). Germline lookup yields CDR1 MGHRA and CDR2 YSYEKL. The length of the CDR3 is 15 residues. V was pared by 0 bases and J by 3 bases, with 10 bases between. The CDR3 DNA follows: TGCGCCAGCAGCCAAGAGGAGAGGGGGACAGATACGCAGTATTTT. Protein: CASSQEERGTDTQYF.

This clonotype came up many times. The chain has TRBV4-1 and TRBJ1-1; D uncertain. V gave up 0 bases and J gave up 4 bases, with 12 bases separating them. In germline, CDR1 is MGHRA, CDR2 YSYEKL. This CDR3 is 15 amino acids long. CDR3 residues: CASSQEPEVGTEAFF. The CDR3 bases are TGCGCCAGCAGCCAAGAACCCGAGGTAGGCACTGAAGCTTTCTTT.

This clonotype has a handful of counts. J is TRBJ1-4 and V is TRBV6-5; D gene uncertain. Trimming removed 1 base at V and 2 bases at J, with 8 bases between. The CDR3 length is 15 residues. Germline assignment: CDR1 MNHEY and CDR2 SVGAGI. CDR3 DNA: TGTGCCAGCAGTTACTGGTTAATCACTAATGAAAAACTGTTTTTT. Residues: CASSYWLITNEKLFF.

The chain joins TRBV7-2 to TRBJ2-2; D remains unclear. Germline values: CDR1 SGHTA, CDR2 FQGNSA. The CDR3 covers 14 residues. Deletions cut 1 base from V and 3 bases from J, with 6 bases between. The CDR3 region is CASSLDRHTGELFF. The DNA of the CDR3 is TGTGCCAGCAGCTTAGACAGACACACCGGGGAGCTGTTTTTT.

The V call is TRBV19, the J call TRBJ1-5; TRBD1 might be the D (5 bases). CDR1 is LNHDA, CDR2 SQIVND, per germline (reference sequence). The CDR3 runs 17 residues. V lost 8 bases and J 2 bases, leaving 22 bases between the germline ends. DNA of the CDR3: TGTGCCAGTTGTCGGCAGGGTTTTAGTTGGCGCAATCAGCCCCAGCATTTT. Translating it yields CASCRQGFSWRNQPQHF.

The CDR3 protein is CASSLALAKNIQYF. CDR3 coding DNA: TGTGCCAGCAGTTTAGCACTAGCCAAAAACATTCAGTACTTC. This sequence joins TRBV12-3 or TRBV12-4 and TRBJ2-4; D is unclear. The CDR3 covers 14 residues. The V end was cut by 0 bases, the J end by 0 bases, with 3 bases between.

This clonotype was counted many times. V is TRBV18 and J is TRBJ2-3, with a tentative D call TRBD2 (6 bases). Germline assignment: CDR1 KGHSH and CDR2 LQKENI. Trimming cost V 6 bases and J 2 bases, with 9 bases left between them. The CDR3 covers 13 residues. CDR3 loop: CASSSGITDTQYF. The CDR3 region has the DNA TGTGCCAGCTCTAGCGGAATCACAGATACGCAGTATTTT.

CDR3 sequence reads: CASSQDTGAPYNEQFF. The CDR3 bases are TGTGCCAGCAGCCAAGATACGGGAGCCCCCTACAATGAGCAGTTCTTC. The J gene is TRBJ2-1, the V gene TRBV14; tentatively, D is TRBD2 (6 bases). The length of the CDR3 is 16 residues. Germline CDR1 is SGHDN and CDR2 is FVKESK. Between the trimmed V and J ends, which lost 0 bases and 2 bases, there was a span of 11 bases.

Only a few counts were recorded for this clonotype. The gene calls are TRBV7-8 and TRBJ2-5, with TRBD2 matching 7 bases. The trim removed 1 base at V and 7 bases at J, leaving 12 bases unmatched. Germline CDR1 is SGHVS and CDR2 is FQNEAQ. The CDR3 runs to 16 residues. The CDR3 DNA reads TGTGCCAGCAGCTTAGACTGGCGGGAGCGGCGGGGGACCCAGTACTTC. Residues: CASSLDWRERRGTQYF.

This clonotype was detected a few times. The V call is TRBV20-1, the J call TRBJ1-6, with D perhaps matching TRBD1 (5 bases). This CDR3 contains 12 residues. V gave up 6 bases and J gave up 8 bases, with 11 bases separating them. Germline lookup yields CDR1 DFQATT and CDR2 SNEGSKA (reference sequence). CDR3 region: CSAQGGDSPLHF. The CDR3 DNA reads as TGCAGTGCCCAGGGTGGGGATTCACCCCTCCACTTT.

The table lists this clonotype with many counts. This rearrangement joins TRBV12-3 or TRBV12-4 to TRBJ2-5; 9 bases agree with TRBD2. V lost 5 bases to trimming and J lost 4 bases; unmatched junction nucleotides: 8. The CDR3 has 15 residues. Written as DNA, the CDR3 is TGTGCCAGCAGTCCCGGCGGGAGGGCCGTAGAGACCCAGTACTTC. It translates to CASSPGGRAVETQYF.

This clonotype was observed at least ten times. The CDR3 DNA is TGCGCCAGCAGCCAAGGTTTCGAGGAAAAACTGTTTTTT. This gives the protein CASSQGFEEKLFF. The V call is TRBV4-1, the J call TRBJ1-4; D not resolved. From germline, CDR1 is MGHRA and CDR2 YSYEKL. V gave up 1 base and J gave up 8 bases, with 8 bases separating them. The CDR3 is made up of 13 amino acids.

The chain carries TRBV30 and TRBJ2-7; maybe TRBD1 (6 bases). Germline V lookup: CDR1 GTSNPN, CDR2 SVGIG (reference sequence). Trimming removed 3 bases at V and 11 bases at J, with 20 bases between. The CDR3 is 13 amino acids. In DNA form, the CDR3 reads TGTGCCTGGAGCGCACCCACAGGGTATTTGGAGTACTTC. Encoded protein: CAWSAPTGYLEYF.

There are many counts of this clonotype. CDR3 loop: CASSSHNEQFF. The CDR3 DNA follows: TGTGCCAGCAGCTCTCACAATGAGCAGTTCTTC. The J gene is TRBJ2-1, the V gene TRBV11-2; D gene uncertain. V shed 4 bases and J shed 5 bases, with 3 bases lying between them. The CDR3 has 11 residues. The germline V gene encodes CDR1 SGHAT and CDR2 FQNNGV.

The CDR3 DNA sequence: TGTGCCAGCAGTGATCCGCGCGGGGAACGATACAATGAGCAGTTCTTC. It is translated as CASSDPRGERYNEQFF. The J gene is TRBJ2-1, the V gene TRBV2; maybe TRBD2 (6 bases). From germline, CDR1 is SNHLY and CDR2 FYNNEI. The CDR3 extends over 16 amino acids. Trimming removed 3 bases from V and 4 bases from J, with 16 bases in between. Together with reference TRBV2 and TRBJ2-1, the CDR3 gives the full variable domain: EPEVTQTPSHQVTQMGQEVILRCVPISNHLYFYWYRQILGQKVEFLVSFYNNEISEKSEIFDDQFSVERPDGSNFTLKIRSTKLEDSAMYFCASSDPRGERYNEQFFGPGTRLTVL.

This clonotype was counted a few times. This chain joins TRBV28 and TRBJ1-1; no clear D. V was pared by 5 bases and J by 5 bases, with 15 bases between. Germline loops: CDR1 MDHEN, CDR2 SYDVKM. This CDR3 spans 14 amino acids. The CDR3 DNA reads TGTGCCAGCAGTCCGTTGGGCAAGAGAACTGAAGCTTTCTTT. Translated, it gives CASSPLGKRTEAFF. The complete variable domain, with remaining parts taken from reference TRBV28 and TRBJ1-1, reads DVKVTQSSRYLVKRTGEKVFLECVQDMDHENMFWYRQDPGLGLRLIYFSYDVKMKEKGDIPEGYSVSREKKERFSLILESASTNQTSMYLCASSPLGKRTEAFFGQGTRLTVV.

This clonotype has a handful of counts. The genes are TRBV11-2 and TRBJ2-7; D is possibly TRBD1 (6 bases). The CDR3 extends over 14 amino acids. Germline V gene lookup returns CDR1 SGHAT and CDR2 FQNNGV. V lost 6 bases and J lost 5, with 17 bases in between. CDR3 residues: CASRPLRGTHEQYF. CDR3 DNA: TGTGCCAGCAGACCCCTAAGAGGGACACACGAGCAGTACTTC.

The table lists this clonotype with a few counts. This chain links TRBV11-3 with TRBJ1-2, with a weak D call TRBD1 (5 bases). V was pared by 0 bases and J by 7 bases, with 6 bases between. Per the germline V gene, CDR1 is SGHNT and CDR2 is YENEEA. CDR3 size: 12 residues. The CDR3 region is CASSLDRAGYTF. The CDR3 coding sequence is TGTGCCAGCAGCTTAGACAGGGCTGGCTACACCTTC.

The V gene is TRBV11-3, the J gene TRBJ2-1; possible D gene TRBD2, 5 bases. CDR3 length equals 13 residues. V shed 4 bases and J shed 9 bases, with 13 bases lying between them. Germline V gives CDR1 SGHNT, CDR2 YENEEA. The chain's CDR3 is CASSSRGGVEQFF. In DNA form, the CDR3 reads TGTGCCAGCAGCTCTAGAGGAGGAGTTGAGCAGTTCTTC.

This clonotype was observed many times. CDR3 loop: CSARERVERGIEQYF. For the CDR3, the DNA is TGCAGTGCTAGAGAGCGGGTAGAAAGGGGAATTGAGCAGTACTTC. The genes are TRBV20-1 and TRBJ2-7, with D possibly being TRBD1 or TRBD2 (5 bases each). Germline CDR1 reads DFQATT; CDR2 reads SNEGSKA (reference sequence). Trimming pared 0 bases from V and 7 bases from J, leaving 19 bases between. This CDR3 is 15 amino acids long.

This clonotype was detected ten times or more. This chain joins TRBV7-7 and TRBJ2-2; 8 bases map to TRBD2. The CDR3 is 15 residues long. V gave up 1 base and J gave up 5 bases; unmatched junction bases: 3. From germline, CDR1 is SSHAT and CDR2 FNYEAQ (reference sequence). CDR3 protein: CASSLGTSLTGELFF. The CDR3 DNA follows: TGTGCCAGCAGCTTAGGGACTAGCCTGACCGGGGAGCTGTTTTTT.

This clonotype was recorded a few times. The rearrangement uses TRBV2 and TRBJ2-2, with 13 bases identical to TRBD2. Germline CDR1 is SNHLY and CDR2 is FYNNEI. J was trimmed by 5 bases and V by 5 bases; bases with no gene match: 8. The CDR3 runs 17 residues. The CDR3 sequence: CASSPITSGRGTGELFF. CDR3 nucleotides: TGTGCCAGCAGTCCTATTACTAGCGGGAGGGGGACCGGGGAGCTGTTTTTT.

This clonotype was counted ten times or more. This chain uses TRBV24-1 with TRBJ2-2; 9 nucleotides agree with TRBD2. V lost 4 bases and J lost 5; bases outside the gene matches: 10. Germline CDR1 and CDR2: KGHDR and SFDVKD. The length of the CDR3 is 17 residues. The CDR3 DNA follows: TGTGCCACCAGTGACTTCCCGACTAGCGGAGTGACCGGGGAGCTGTTTTTT. The encoded protein is CATSDFPTSGVTGELFF.

CDR3 region: CASSLGGGPGTDTQYF. The CDR3 region has the DNA TGTGCCAGCAGCTTAGGCGGGGGGCCCGGGACAGATACGCAGTATTTT. The rearrangement links TRBV7-3 to TRBJ2-3; 8 nucleotides match TRBD2. With V trimmed by 2 bases and J by 3 bases, 7 bases remained unmatched. In germline, CDR1 is SGHTA, CDR2 FQGTGA. CDR3 length equals 16 residues. Variable domain in full (rest from reference TRBV7-3 and TRBJ2-3): GAGVSQTPSNKVTEKGKYVELRCDPISGHTALYWYRQSLGQGPEFLIYFQGTGAADDSGLPNDRFFAVRPEGSVSTLKIQRTERGDSAVYLCASSLGGGPGTDTQYFGPGTRLTVL.